The 17 T cell receptor beta chains listed next were all sequenced from one sample in a study of OX40 agonist ivuxolimab in advanced cancers. Produced via immunoSEQ multiplex PCR; TCRdb's table is partial and in-frame only. The table has 45,000 to 60,000 clones, 70% to 80% seen once. The sequencing here drew on CD4+ or CD8+ T cells sorted from blood, taken in a trial of the OX40 agonist ivuxolimab. The receptors were gathered from an adult with an advanced solid tumor such as melanoma, head and neck, liver or kidney cancer.

The genes are TRBV11-2 and TRBJ2-5; 15 bases line up with TRBD2. Trimming took 5 bases from V and 4 from J; bases not matched to a gene: 8. Germline V CDR1 and CDR2: SGHAT, FQNNGV. This CDR3 is built from 17 residues. The CDR3: CASSGGTSGRWGETQYF. DNA of the CDR3: TGTGCCAGCAGCGGAGGGACTAGCGGGAGGTGGGGAGAGACCCAGTACTTC.

The V call is TRBV6-5, the J call TRBJ2-5; a weak D match, TRBD2 (6 bases). Germline CDR1 MNHEY, CDR2 SVGAGI. CDR3 size: 15 residues. Trimming shortened V by 5 bases and J by 2 bases, and 15 bases separated the two germline ends. The CDR3 spells CASSRLAETQETQYF. CDR3 DNA sequence: TGTGCCAGCAGTCGATTAGCGGAGACTCAAGAGACCCAGTACTTC.

This clone was recorded only once. The rearrangement joins TRBV6-5 to TRBJ1-5, with D uncertain. Trimming stripped 3 bases from V and 1 base from J, with 10 bases between. This CDR3 has 15 residues. Germline V gene data show CDR1 as MNHEY and CDR2 as SVGAGI. The CDR3 bases are TGTGCCAGCAGTTATAGGCGTACCAGCAATCAGCCCCAGCATTTT. This encodes CASSYRRTSNQPQHF.

The chain joins TRBV12-1 to TRBJ2-3; the table's TRBD2 call for D was not verified on the DNA. TRBV12-1 is termed a pseudogene. CDR3 length equals 18 residues. The CDR3 region is CASSSRLAGGSSTDTQYF. CDR3 bases: TGTGCCAGCAGCTCGCGACTAGCGGGAGGATCTAGCACAGATACGCAGTATTTT.

V usage is TRBV5-1 and J usage is TRBJ2-2, with 11 bases fitting TRBD2. The CDR3 runs to 16 residues. Trimming cost V 5 bases and J 1 base; bases outside gene matches: 4. Germline CDR1 reads SGHRS; CDR2 reads YFSETQ. DNA for the CDR3: TGCGCCAGCAGAACCCTAGCGGGAGGGAACACCGGGGAGCTGTTTTTT. Translating gives CASRTLAGGNTGELFF.

The J gene is TRBJ2-7, the V gene TRBV6-5, with D possibly TRBD2 on 5 matching bases. CDR3 length: 15 amino acids. Germline CDR1 is MNHEY and CDR2 is SVGAGI. Trimming removed 7 bases from V and 0 bases from J, with 16 bases in between. The CDR3 bases are TGTGCCAGCATGGGAGCAAGACGGGGCTCCTACGAGCAGTACTTC. This encodes CASMGARRGSYEQYF.

The rearrangement links TRBV20-1 to TRBJ2-1; D gene uncertain. This CDR3 is built from 11 residues. The V gene's germline CDR1 is DFQATT and CDR2 SNEGSKA (reference sequence). The germline V and J ends were trimmed by 4 bases and 5 bases, with 6 bases remaining between them. CDR3 coding DNA: TGCAGTGCTAAAGGTCACAATGAGCAGTTCTTC. Translation gives CSAKGHNEQFF.

The gene calls are TRBV18 and TRBJ2-1, with TRBD2 matching 7 bases. V shed 6 bases and J 7 bases; nucleotides not matched to a gene: 3. Germline V gives CDR1 KGHSH, CDR2 LQKENI. The CDR3 loop spans 12 amino acids. The DNA for the CDR3 is TGTGCCAGCTCGATCGGGGGGAATGAGCAGTTCTTC. It yields the protein CASSIGGNEQFF.

The chain has TRBV2 and TRBJ2-1; TRBD2 aligns across 12 bases. V dropped 2 bases and J dropped 1; count of bases not matched to a gene: 6. This CDR3 comprises 18 residues. Germline-derived CDR1 and CDR2 are SNHLY and FYNNEI. The CDR3: CASSERLAGGWSYNEQFF. The DNA for the CDR3 is TGTGCCAGCAGTGAACGGCTAGCGGGAGGGTGGTCCTACAATGAGCAGTTCTTC. The full variable domain, its missing parts supplied by reference TRBV2 and TRBJ2-1, is EPEVTQTPSHQVTQMGQEVILRCVPISNHLYFYWYRQILGQKVEFLVSFYNNEISEKSEIFDDQFSVERPDGSNFTLKIRSTKLEDSAMYFCASSERLAGGWSYNEQFFGPGTRLTVL.

The chain employs TRBV12-1 and TRBJ2-5; no check of the table's D call, TRBD2, against the DNA was made. The J call is in doubt because the DNA end fits TRBJ2-7 better. TRBV12-1 is labeled a pseudogene. This CDR3 spans 12 amino acids. Written as DNA, the CDR3 is TGTGCCAGCAGCTCCTCGAACTACGAGCAGTACTTC. It encodes CASSSSNYEQYF.

The CDR3 nucleotides read TGTGCCAGCAGCCGTGACCCTTTAGGGGGCTACGAGCAGTACTTC. Its translation is CASSRDPLGGYEQYF. The chain joins TRBV4-2 to TRBJ2-7, with D possibly being TRBD1 (6 bases). The CDR3 runs 15 residues. Trimming took off 4 bases at V and 3 bases at J, with 16 bases between the two ends. Per the germline V gene, CDR1 is LGHNA and CDR2 is YNFKEQ.

The chain has TRBV11-2 and TRBJ2-5; D is perhaps TRBD2 (5 bases). The germline V gene encodes CDR1 SGHAT and CDR2 FQNNGV. The CDR3 extends over 15 amino acids. V lost 2 bases and J 4 bases, leaving 14 bases between the germline ends. The CDR3 bases are TGTGCCAGCAGCTTACTGGCGTCCAGCGGAGAGACCCAGTACTTC. This gives the protein CASSLLASSGETQYF. The variable domain in full, completed from reference TRBV11-2 and TRBJ2-5, reads EAGVAQSPRYKIIEKRQSVAFWCNPISGHATLYWYQQILGQGPKLLIQFQNNGVVDDSQLPKDRFSAERLKGVDSTLKIQPAKLEDSAVYLCASSLLASSGETQYFGPGTRLLVL.

CDR3 in amino acids: CASSLPEGHTEAFF. CDR3 DNA: TGCGCCAGCAGCTTACCGGAGGGACACACTGAAGCTTTCTTT. The rearrangement links TRBV5-1 to TRBJ1-1; maybe TRBD1 (5 bases). The CDR3 totals 14 residues. Germline V gene sequence: CDR1 SGHRS, CDR2 YFSETQ. The germline V and J ends were trimmed by 2 bases and 3 bases, with 11 bases remaining between them.

V usage is TRBV2 and J usage is TRBJ2-6, with unresolved D. The CDR3 covers 15 residues. Germline loops: CDR1 SNHLY, CDR2 FYNNEI. V was shortened by 3 bases and J by 1 base, with 7 bases between the two germline ends. As DNA, the CDR3 is TGTGCCAGCAGTGATTGGGGTTCTGGGGCCAACGTCCTGACTTTC. As protein: CASSDWGSGANVLTF.

The chain is built from TRBV10-3 and TRBJ2-7; D might be TRBD2 (6 bases). The length of the CDR3 is 14 residues. V was cut by 4 bases and J by 0 bases, with 10 bases left in between. CDR1 and CDR2 from the germline V gene are ENHRY and SYGVKD. CDR3 amino acids: CAISGRESSYEQYF. Here the CDR3 DNA reads TGTGCCATCAGTGGACGGGAGAGCTCCTACGAGCAGTACTTC.

The J gene is TRBJ1-4, the V gene TRBV7-2; 8 bases fit TRBD1. Looked up from germline, CDR1 is SGHTA and CDR2 is FQGNSA. The CDR3 loop spans 15 amino acids. The junction had 8 bases not matched to a gene; V was cut back by 6 bases and J by 5 bases. The CDR3 loop is CASRLNRGTNEKLFF. Written as DNA, the CDR3 is TGTGCCAGCAGGCTCAACAGGGGGACAAATGAAAAACTGTTTTTT.

The chain uses TRBV6-6 and TRBJ2-1; 7 nucleotides agree with TRBD2. The CDR3 contains 12 residues. Trimming cost V 5 bases and J 7 bases; bases outside gene matches: 2. The V gene's germline CDR1 is MNHNY and CDR2 SVGAGI (reference sequence). The CDR3 coding sequence is TGTGCCAGCAGTAGAGCGGGGAATGAGCAGTTCTTC. Its translation: CASSRAGNEQFF.